This is a list of T cell receptor beta chains from one sample in a study of shared clonotypes between healthy human individuals. Sequencing was performed with immunoSEQ multiplex PCR; in TCRdb, only in-frame clones are kept and a portion is missing. Of a few million clones listed, about 92% were seen once; the top ten hold about 0.39%. Sequenced input: naive CD4+ T cells from PBMCs. The receptors stem from a young man in good health. Some clones in this sample may be carry-over from other donors' samples. CDR3s include the opening cysteine and the closing phenylalanine or tryptophan. A D gene is named only where the DNA matches it firmly. Size is omitted from some rows. Given values are once, few, many or a class for expanded clones.

J	size	D	V	CDR3	DNA
TRBJ1-2	.	.	TRBV12-5	CATEATDNYGYTF	TGTGCTACCGAAGCGACAGACAACTATGGCTACACCTTC
TRBJ1-5	.	.	TRBV2	CASSVGVGKPQHF	TGTGCCAGCAGTGTCGGGGTAGGGAAGCCCCAGCATTTT
TRBJ2-3	.	TRBD1	TRBV5-6	CASSLARDRATDTQYF	TGTGCCAGCAGCTTGGCCCGGGACAGGGCCACAGATACGCAGTATTTT
TRBJ2-2	.	.	TRBV6-1	CASSEVFGGGTGELFF	TGTGCCAGCAGTGAAGTCTTCGGGGGTGGGACCGGGGAGCTGTTTTTT
TRBJ2-6	.	.	TRBV11-3	CASSPSSGSGANVLTF	TGTGCCAGCAGCCCAAGCTCAGGCTCTGGGGCCAACGTCCTGACTTTC
TRBJ1-5	.	.	TRBV19	CASSISHYSNQPQHF	TGTGCCAGTAGTATATCGCACTATAGCAATCAGCCCCAGCATTTT
TRBJ2-5	.	TRBD2	TRBV5-1	CASSQGLAGFLETQYF	TGCGCCAGCAGCCAAGGACTAGCGGGTTTTCTGGAGACCCAGTACTTC
TRBJ1-3	.	.	TRBV7-2	CASSLELVGRGTGNTIYF	TGTGCCAGCAGCTTAGAACTTGTGGGCCGGGGTACTGGAAACACCATATATTTT
TRBJ2-2	.	.	TRBV6-5	CASNRGEEGELFF	TGTGCCAGCAATCGAGGCGAGGAGGGGGAGCTGTTTTTT
TRBJ2-5	.	.	TRBV5-1	CASSLGGTDGGETQYF	TGCGCCAGCAGCTTGGGGGGGACGGATGGTGGAGAGACCCAGTACTTC
TRBJ2-7	once	.	TRBV27	CASSFRIYGSSYEQYF	TGTGCCAGCAGTTTCCGAATCTACGGGAGCTCCTACGAGCAGTACTTC
TRBJ2-1	.	TRBD2	TRBV4-1	CASSHSGLAGVYEQFF	TGCGCCAGCAGCCATTCGGGACTAGCGGGAGTTTATGAGCAGTTCTTC
TRBJ2-1	.	.	TRBV10-3	CAISERGDNEQFF	TGTGCCATCAGTGAGCGAGGTGACAATGAGCAGTTCTTC
TRBJ1-2	.	.	TRBV16	CASSPLGANYGYTF	TGTGCCAGCAGCCCCCTGGGGGCCAACTATGGCTACACCTTC
TRBJ1-2	.	.	TRBV28	CASSLSLDYGYTF	TGTGCCAGCAGTTTATCACTGGACTATGGCTACACCTTC
TRBJ1-5	.	.	TRBV6-5	CASTPRRGGNQPQHF	TGTGCCAGCACTCCCCGCCGGGGAGGCAATCAGCCCCAGCATTTT
TRBJ1-4	.	TRBD1	TRBV19	CASSTTGATNEKLFF	TGTGCCAGTAGTACCACAGGGGCAACTAATGAAAAACTGTTTTTT
TRBJ1-1	.	TRBD1	TRBV18	CASSAGQGAVNTEAFF	TGTGCCAGCTCAGCTGGACAGGGGGCAGTGAACACTGAAGCTTTCTTT
TRBJ1-2	.	.	TRBV6-5	CASSMRGSGGYTF	TGTGCCAGCAGCATGAGGGGGAGTGGTGGCTACACCTTC
TRBJ1-2	.	TRBD1	TRBV7-2	CASSLRTGGASGYTF	TGTGCCAGCAGCTTAAGGACAGGGGGCGCGAGTGGCTACACCTTC
TRBJ1-2	.	.	TRBV30	CAWSVPGASNYGYTF	TGTGCCTGGAGTGTACCAGGGGCGAGTAACTATGGCTACACCTTC
TRBJ1-1	.	.	TRBV14	CASSLESGRAFF	TGTGCCAGCAGCCTTGAATCAGGTAGAGCTTTCTTT
TRBJ1-5	.	.	TRBV4-1	CASSSDSRDQPQHF	TGCGCCAGCAGCTCCGACAGTCGCGATCAGCCCCAGCATTTT
TRBJ1-1	.	TRBD1	TRBV27	CASSPSRGEFGTEAFF	TGTGCCAGCAGTCCTTCCAGGGGGGAGTTTGGCACTGAAGCTTTCTTT
TRBJ2-7	once	.	TRBV5-6	CASSYRGSGGYEQYF	TGTGCCAGCAGTTACCGGGGTAGCGGAGGCTACGAGCAGTACTTC
TRBJ2-5	.	TRBD1	TRBV6-1	CASSEGTGPQETQYF	TGTGCCAGCAGTGAGGGGACAGGCCCCCAAGAGACCCAGTACTTC
TRBJ2-6	.	.	TRBV7-3	CASASGANVLTF	TGTGCCAGTGCCTCTGGGGCCAACGTCCTGACTTTC
TRBJ2-7	.	TRBD2	TRBV19	CASSPAAGGYYEQYF	TGTGCCAGTAGTCCCGCAGCGGGAGGGTACTACGAGCAGTACTTC
TRBJ1-4	.	TRBD1	TRBV5-1	CASSFSRPGGDEKLFF	TGCGCCAGCAGCTTCAGCCGACCAGGGGGAGATGAAAAACTGTTTTTT
TRBJ2-5	.	TRBD1	TRBV27	CASKSRDRGVETQYF	TGTGCCAGCAAATCCCGGGACAGGGGAGTAGAGACCCAGTACTTC
TRBJ1-1	.	TRBD1	TRBV11-2	CASSLRDRVGAFF	TGTGCCAGCAGCCTCCGGGACAGGGTTGGTGCTTTCTTT
TRBJ2-1	once	TRBD2	TRBV4-1	CASSQEREGYNEQFF	TGCGCCAGCAGCCAAGAACGGGAGGGTTACAATGAGCAGTTCTTC
TRBJ1-5	.	TRBD1	TRBV28	CASSASPGQGLGQPQHF	TGTGCCAGCAGTGCCTCCCCGGGACAGGGATTAGGGCAGCCCCAGCATTTT
TRBJ1-2	.	.	TRBV27	CASRPWFRGVLLPYSNYGYTF	TGTGCCAGCCGCCCGTGGTTTAGGGGCGTTCTTTTGCCATACTCTAACTATGGCTACACCTTC
TRBJ1-2	once	.	TRBV6-6	CASSYDYGYTF	TGTGCCAGCAGTTACGACTATGGCTACACCTTC
TRBJ2-7	once	TRBD1	TRBV11-2	CASSYGTASSYEQYF	TGTGCCAGCAGCTACGGGACAGCCAGCTCCTACGAGCAGTACTTC
TRBJ2-5	.	.	TRBV4-2	CASSQDLASFQETQYF	TGTGCCAGCAGCCAAGATCTGGCCAGCTTCCAAGAGACCCAGTACTTC
TRBJ1-2	.	.	TRBV7-9	CASSLIPGTGLDYTF	TGTGCCAGCAGCTTAATTCCGGGGACGGGTCTAGACTACACCTTC
TRBJ1-2	.	.	TRBV5-4	CASSFFTKPYGYTF	TGTGCCAGCAGCTTCTTTACGAAGCCCTATGGCTACACCTTC
TRBJ1-2	.	TRBD1	TRBV30	CAWSPDRGTYYGYTF	TGTGCCTGGAGTCCCGACAGGGGAACTTACTATGGCTACACCTTC
TRBJ2-7	once	TRBD2	TRBV11-2	CASSPFGSGRTPYEQYF	TGTGCCAGCAGCCCCTTCGGGAGCGGGAGGACCCCCTACGAGCAGTACTTC
TRBJ2-3	.	.	TRBV10-1	CAPRFSDTQYF	TGCGCCCCCCGCTTCTCAGATACGCAGTATTTT
TRBJ1-2	.	.	TRBV30	CAWTHGPYGYTF	TGTGCCTGGACCCACGGGCCTTATGGCTACACCTTC